Sequencing of this T cell receptor beta chain was carried out in a study of blood T cells in healthy people across ages. Study findings and constraints: CMV infection status of these donors was not known. Estimated diversity that came from one million T cells was considered an underestimate.

Through a sample-barcoded 5' primer and a J-beta primer mix, a second PCR was run for about 7 to 12 cycles. Each cDNA molecule carried a tag from a template-switch adaptor that contained 12 random nucleotides. TCRdb re-called the 5' RACE reads with MiXCR, one entry per CDR3 protein. Here the sample spans 650,000 to 1,000,000 distinct CDR3 sequences, 35% to 40% being singletons. This clonotype was seen a few times. No antigen is known for it. Total RNA was extracted at no less than 6 micrograms per sample. With 1 base removed from V and 5 bases from J, the gap between germline ends came to 17 bases. The germline V gene encodes CDR1 LGHNA and CDR2 YSLEER. The CDR3 consists of 16 residues.

This receptor was taken from a man between 18 and 35 years old in good health. The gene calls are TRBV4-3 and TRBJ2-5; D remains unclear. Sequences were obtained from blood. This CDR3 is CASSQAWRREGETQYF. The CDR3 DNA follows: TGCGCCAGCAGCCAAGCGTGGAGAAGGGAAGGTGAGACCCAGTACTTC.